This section outlines one T cell receptor beta chain sequence together with its context. The CDR3 length is 19 residues. J lost 0 bases, V lost 5 bases, and 16 bases had no gene match. Germline V gene data show CDR1 as MDHEN and CDR2 as SYDVKM. PCR used 60 Vbeta primers and 13 Jbeta primers. TCRdb's copy holds only in-frame clones and misses some; the assay was immunoSEQ multiplex PCR. The repertoire holds approximately 120,000 clones, with 74% as singletons. The data were obtained in a study of cytomegalovirus exposure and HLA in healthy donors. Study in general: Around 180 million T cells yielded some 100 million unique TCR beta sequences, as an earlier analysis found.

The chain links TRBV28 to TRBJ2-3, with 8 bases lining up with TRBD2. The sequence came from a woman in her forties or fifties in good health and CMV-seropositive. Sequencing used PBMCs. As DNA, the CDR3 is TGTGCCAGCAGTCTCACACTATTCCAGCGGGGGCAAAGCACAGATACGCAGTATTTT. Translated: CASSLTLFQRGQSTDTQYF.